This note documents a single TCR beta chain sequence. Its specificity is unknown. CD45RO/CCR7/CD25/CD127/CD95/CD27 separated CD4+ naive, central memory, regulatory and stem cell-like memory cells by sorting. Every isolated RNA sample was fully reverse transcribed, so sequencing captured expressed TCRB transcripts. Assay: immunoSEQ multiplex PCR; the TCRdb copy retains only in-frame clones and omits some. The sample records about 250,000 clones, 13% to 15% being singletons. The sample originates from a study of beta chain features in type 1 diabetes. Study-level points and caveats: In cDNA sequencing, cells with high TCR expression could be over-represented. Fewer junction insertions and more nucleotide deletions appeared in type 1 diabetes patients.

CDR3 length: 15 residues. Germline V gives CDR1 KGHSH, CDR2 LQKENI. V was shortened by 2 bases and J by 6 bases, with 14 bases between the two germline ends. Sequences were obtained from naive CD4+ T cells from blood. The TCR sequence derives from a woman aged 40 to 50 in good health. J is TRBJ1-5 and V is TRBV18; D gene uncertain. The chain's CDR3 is CASSPIPGSVQPQHF. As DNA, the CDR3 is TGTGCCAGCTCACCAATCCCGGGTTCGGTTCAGCCCCAGCATTTT.